The subject of this entry is one T cell receptor (beta chain). Distinct nucleotide sequences in the sample also encode this CDR3. Original methodology: From ImmunoSEQ came sequences covering only the junction and carrying no quality scores, so filtering differed. Assay used: immunoSEQ multiplex PCR; TCRdb lists only in-frame clones, some missing. D and trimming were read from the DNA, whereas the V and J calls and clone size are those reported in that table. Of about 2 million clones listed, around 95% are singletons. These data belong to a study of shared clonotypes between healthy human individuals. Sequenced sample: naive CD4+ T cells sorted from blood. Subset indicated: CD45RA+ positively selected. The sequence was collected from a man aged 18 to 29 in good health.

CDR3 sequence reads: CASSLAGGSYGYTF. CDR3 bases: TGTGCCAGCAGCTTAGCAGGGGGCAGCTATGGCTACACCTTC. The chain carries TRBV7-9 and TRBJ1-2; 7 bases fit TRBD1. J was trimmed by 4 bases and V by 0 bases; bases with no gene match: 2. There are 14 residues in the CDR3. Germline V gene data show CDR1 as SEHNR and CDR2 as FQNEAQ (reference sequence).